This T cell receptor beta chain is from a study of blood T cell repertoires in COVID-19. The wider study: Acute and convalescent COVID-19 specimens originated in the United States, Italy and Spain.

The repertoire was sequenced with immunoSEQ multiplex PCR; TCRdb's copy has only in-frame clones and lacks some. The sample contains 450,000 or so clones, approximately 90% of which appear only once. Followed longitudinally, the Seattle patients had been enrolled during active infection. The CDR3 runs 16 residues. V was trimmed by 8 bases and J by 4 bases, leaving 22 bases between them. CDR1 and CDR2 from the germline V gene are LGHDT and YNNKEL (reference sequence). The chain couples TRBV3-1 (or the pseudogene TRBV3-2) to TRBJ2-3; D might be TRBD2 (5 bases). The TCR comes from a man aged 18 to 30 with COVID-19, enrolled during active disease. The sequenced sample consisted of peripheral blood. The CDR3, as DNA: TGTGCCAGCCGGGCCTCCCTGGTTGCTAGCTCAGATACGCAGTATTTT. It is translated as CASRASLVASSDTQYF.